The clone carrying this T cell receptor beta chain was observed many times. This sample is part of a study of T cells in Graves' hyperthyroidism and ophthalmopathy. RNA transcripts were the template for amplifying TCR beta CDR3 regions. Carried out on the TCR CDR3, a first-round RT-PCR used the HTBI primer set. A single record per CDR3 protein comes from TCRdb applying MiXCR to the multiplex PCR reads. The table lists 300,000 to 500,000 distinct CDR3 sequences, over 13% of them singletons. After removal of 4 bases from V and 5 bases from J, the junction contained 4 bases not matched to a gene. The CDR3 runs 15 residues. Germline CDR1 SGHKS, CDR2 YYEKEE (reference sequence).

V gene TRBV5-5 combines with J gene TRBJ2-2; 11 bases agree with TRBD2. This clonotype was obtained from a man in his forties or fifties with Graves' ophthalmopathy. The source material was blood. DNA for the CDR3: TGTGCCAGCAGCCAACTAGCGGGAGAAACCGGGGAGCTGTTTTTT. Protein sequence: CASSQLAGETGELFF.